This TCR beta chain derives from a study of control samples from healthy donors and cancer patients. Trimming removed 2 bases at V and 5 bases at J, with 15 bases between. This CDR3 has 15 residues. The germline CDR1 and CDR2 sequences are SGHTA and FQGNSA. The repertoire was sequenced with immunoSEQ multiplex PCR; TCRdb's copy has only in-frame clones and lacks some. The profile covers 85,000 to 90,000 clones, with 86% appearing a single time and 20% to 25% taken by the ten largest. Input material: blood. The chain combines TRBV7-2 with TRBJ2-5, with D possibly called TRBD1 or TRBD2 (5 bases each). The source of this sequence is a man aged 25-45 years in good health. CDR3 protein: CASSLSGTFRETQYF. The CDR3 DNA reads TGTGCCAGCAGCTTATCGGGGACCTTTCGGGAGACCCAGTACTTC.